One sample yielded the 21 T cell receptor beta chains listed below, sequenced in a study of cytomegalovirus exposure and HLA in healthy donors. The PCR used 60 Vbeta and 13 Jbeta primers. Libraries were prepared by immunoSEQ multiplex PCR; TCRdb keeps only in-frame clonotypes and omits some of them. The data contain 55,000 to 70,000 clones, 65% to 90% of them seen just once; the ten biggest clones take up less than 2%. The sequenced material came from PBMCs. These receptors all stem from a human donor in good health.

The chain links TRBV14 to TRBJ2-4, with D perhaps TRBD2 (5 bases). Trimming shortened V by 0 bases and J by 2 bases, and 14 bases separated the two germline ends. Germline V lookup: CDR1 SGHDN, CDR2 FVKESK. The CDR3 runs 17 residues. CDR3 loop: CASSQDPSGGTKNIQYF. The CDR3, as DNA: TGTGCCAGCAGCCAAGATCCCAGCGGCGGAACCAAAAACATTCAGTACTTC.

In its sample, this clone was seen once. CDR3 in DNA: TGCGCCAGCAGTGGTTCGGGAGAAAGCAATCAGCCCCAGCATTTT. Translated: CASSGSGESNQPQHF. This sequence joins TRBV10-2 and TRBJ1-5; the D is unclear. Trimming took off 4 bases at V and 1 base at J, with 11 bases between the two ends. Per the germline V gene, CDR1 is WSHSY and CDR2 is SAAADI. There are 15 residues in the CDR3.

DNA of the CDR3: TGTGCCAGCAGCGTAGAGTGGGCCCAGGGGACCCAGTACTTC. Translating it yields CASSVEWAQGTQYF. This sequence joins TRBV9 and TRBJ2-5; possible D gene TRBD1, 5 bases. CDR1 is SGDLS and CDR2 is YYNGEE in the germline V gene. V was trimmed by 0 bases and J by 7 bases, leaving 13 bases between them. The CDR3 runs to 14 residues.

Worth noting for this clone: Germline is not matched at one junction end, which may reflect a read error. The same CDR3 also results from other DNA sequences found in this sample. The J gene is TRBJ1-1, the V gene TRBV11-3; the match to TRBD1 covers 7 bases. CDR3 length equals 19 residues. Germline V gene lookup returns CDR1 SGHNT and CDR2 YENEEA. Written as DNA, the CDR3 is TGTGCCAGCAGCTTAGGCAGGGGGATCTATCTTATGGTGAACACTGAGGCTTTCTTT. It yields the protein CASSLGRGIYLMVNTEAFF.

The chain carries TRBV5-6 and TRBJ2-7; 8 bases match TRBD1. In germline, CDR1 is SGHDT, CDR2 YYEEEE. There are 14 residues in the CDR3. Germline trimming cut 4 bases from V and 3 bases from J; bases unmatched to any gene: 6. As DNA, the CDR3 is TGTGCCAGCAGCACCTCACAGGGGGTCTACGAGCAGTACTTC. Its translation is CASSTSQGVYEQYF.

The gene calls are TRBV19 and TRBJ1-6; 8 positions match TRBD1. CDR3 size: 13 residues. Germline CDR1 is LNHDA and CDR2 is SQIVND (reference sequence). Trimming took 7 bases from V and 8 from J; bases not matched to a gene: 4. CDR3 sequence reads: CASTDRAHSPLHF. The CDR3 nucleotides read TGTGCCAGTACGGACAGGGCCCATTCACCCCTCCACTTT.

The V call is TRBV6-4, the J call TRBJ2-3, with a weak D call TRBD2 (5 bases). Germline V gives CDR1 MRHNA, CDR2 SNTAGT. The germline V and J ends were trimmed by 6 bases and 2 bases, with 15 bases remaining between them. This CDR3 comprises 15 residues. In DNA, the CDR3 is TGTGCCAGCAGCGATACGGGAACTGACACAGATACGCAGTATTTT. It codes for CASSDTGTDTDTQYF.

In this sample, this clone turned up once. The V gene is TRBV19, the J gene TRBJ1-3; a weak D match, TRBD1 (6 bases). The CDR3 runs 15 residues. The germline CDR1 and CDR2 sequences are LNHDA and SQIVND (reference sequence). The V end was cut by 10 bases, the J end by 0 bases, with 16 bases between. CDR3 coding DNA: TGTGCCACCAGATTCGACAGGTTCTCTGGAAACACCATATATTTT. Encoded protein: CATRFDRFSGNTIYF.

CDR3 region: CASNLRIIGELFF. CDR3 nucleotide sequence: TGTGCCAGCAACCTTAGAATCATCGGGGAGCTGTTTTTT. This chain links TRBV14 with TRBJ2-2, with D unresolved. Per the germline V gene, CDR1 is SGHDN and CDR2 is FVKESK. The V end lost 7 bases, the J end lost 7 bases, and 13 bases lay between the germline ends. The CDR3 has 13 amino acids.

This chain joins TRBV4-1 and TRBJ2-5, with 10 bases fitting TRBD1. Germline lookup yields CDR1 MGHRA and CDR2 YSYEKL. This CDR3 contains 18 residues. Germline trimming cut 0 bases from V and 0 bases from J; bases unmatched to any gene: 7. CDR3: CASSQDTSGTGDQETQYF. For the CDR3, the DNA is TGCGCCAGCAGCCAAGATACTTCTGGGACAGGGGACCAAGAGACCCAGTACTTC.

A remark on this clone: The CDR3 does not end in the conserved phenylalanine or tryptophan, so this is likely a read error. This chain connects TRBV7-9 to TRBJ1-2; D may be TRBD1 (5 bases). CDR1 SEHNR and CDR2 FQNEAQ come from the germline V gene (reference sequence). CDR3 length: 15 residues. Trimming stripped 1 base from V and 4 bases from J, with 13 bases between. The CDR3 bases are TGTGCCAGCAGCTTAGATCGGGGGGAGGCCTATGGCTACACCCTC. It translates to CASSLDRGEAYGYTL.

The chain couples TRBV5-4 to TRBJ2-7; 8 bases are shared with TRBD1. This CDR3 region has 14 residues. Germline lookup yields CDR1 SGHNT and CDR2 YYREEE (reference sequence). V lost 4 bases, J lost 4 bases, and 7 bases stayed unmatched. The CDR3 spells CASSRRTGSYEQYF. In DNA, the CDR3 is TGTGCCAGCAGCCGCCGGACAGGGTCTTACGAGCAGTACTTC.

This sequence joins TRBV10-2 and TRBJ2-3; 10 bases align to TRBD1. J gave up 4 bases and V 6 bases, and 7 bases lay outside the gene matches. The CDR3 consists of 15 residues. Germline V gene sequence: CDR1 WSHSY, CDR2 SAAADI. The CDR3 nucleotides read TGCGCCAGCAGAGACCGGACAGGGGGATCAGATACGCAGTATTTT. It specifies CASRDRTGGSDTQYF.

The J gene is TRBJ1-5, the V gene TRBV5-6; 7 bases agree with TRBD1. CDR3 size: 17 residues. The junction had 10 bases not matched to a gene; V was cut back by 4 bases and J by 0 bases. The V gene's germline CDR1 is SGHDT and CDR2 YYEEEE. CDR3 sequence: CASSAGDRDLSNQPQHF. CDR3 in DNA: TGTGCCAGCAGCGCGGGTGACAGGGACCTTAGCAATCAGCCCCAGCATTTT.

The chain employs TRBV5-4 and TRBJ2-5, with D maybe TRBD2 (5 bases). The germline gives CDR1 SGHNT, CDR2 YYREEE (reference sequence). The CDR3 loop spans 14 amino acids. Trimming removed 0 bases from V and 3 bases from J, with 9 bases in between. This CDR3 is CASSLGLPEETQYF. CDR3 nucleotide sequence: TGTGCCAGCAGCTTGGGACTACCGGAAGAGACCCAGTACTTC.

This chain links TRBV2 with TRBJ2-5, with 8 bases fitting TRBD2. CDR3 length equals 18 residues. Germline CDR1 is SNHLY and CDR2 is FYNNEI. V lost 1 base and J lost 5; bases outside the gene matches: 15. The chain's CDR3 is CASSEGPGLALSGETQYF. Written as DNA, the CDR3 is TGTGCCAGCAGTGAAGGGCCCGGACTAGCCCTCTCCGGGGAGACCCAGTACTTC.

This chain connects TRBV5-8 to TRBJ2-7; 11 nucleotides match TRBD2. V was clipped by 1 base and J by 5 bases; unmatched bases: 5. CDR1 and CDR2 from the germline V gene are SGHTS and YDEGEE. The CDR3 covers 15 residues. CDR3 sequence: CASSLTSGRVHEQYF. CDR3 sequence (DNA): TGTGCCAGCAGCTTGACTAGCGGGAGAGTGCACGAGCAGTACTTC. Looking up the rest from reference TRBV5-8 and TRBJ2-7 gives the full variable domain: EAGVTQSPTHLIKTRGQQATLRCSPISGHTSVYWYQQALGLGLQFLLWYDEGEERNRGNFPPRFSGRQFPNYSSELNVNALELEDSALYLCASSLTSGRVHEQYFGPGTRLTVT.

The CDR3 DNA reads TGTGCCACCTCAATTACAGGGGGAGAGACCCAGTACTTC. Protein: CATSITGGETQYF. The gene calls are TRBV10-3 and TRBJ2-5; 8 bases fit TRBD1. This CDR3 comprises 13 residues. Germline-derived CDR1 and CDR2 are ENHRY and SYGVKD. V lost 10 bases and J lost 4; bases outside the gene matches: 8.

The V and J genes are TRBV9 and TRBJ1-4, with D perhaps TRBD1 (6 bases). V was clipped by 2 bases and J by 0 bases, with 14 bases between them. Germline CDR1 and CDR2: SGDLS and YYNGEE. The CDR3 totals 17 residues. The CDR3: CASSVRQGSATNEKLFF. The CDR3 DNA follows: TGTGCCAGCAGCGTGAGGCAGGGGAGTGCAACTAATGAAAAACTGTTTTTT.

This chain uses TRBV9 with TRBJ1-3; tentatively, D is TRBD1 (5 bases). V shed 7 bases and J shed 2 bases, with 7 bases lying between them. The germline V gene encodes CDR1 SGDLS and CDR2 YYNGEE. This CDR3 comprises 12 residues. Here the CDR3 reads CASGAAGNTIYF. The CDR3 DNA is TGTGCCAGCGGGGCGGCTGGAAACACCATATATTTT.

The rearrangement links TRBV6-5 to TRBJ1-1, with D perhaps TRBD1 (5 bases). CDR1 and CDR2 (germline): MNHEY, SVGAGI. The CDR3 sequence is 13 residues long. V gave up 2 bases and J gave up 5 bases, with 9 bases separating them. The CDR3 reads CASSYGGKTEAFF. The CDR3 DNA is TGTGCCAGCAGTTACGGGGGGAAGACTGAAGCTTTCTTT.